The 31 T cell receptor beta chains reported below all come from one sample, sequenced in a study of T cells in Graves' hyperthyroidism and ophthalmopathy. TCR beta CDR3 regions were amplified from RNA. The study used the HTBI primer set for a first-round RT-PCR of the TCR CDR3. One entry per CDR3 protein, called by TCRdb with MiXCR from the multiplex PCR reads. The table lists 650,000 to 800,000 distinct CDR3 sequences, less than 45% of them singletons, with 7% to 7.5% in the top ten. The sample taken for sequencing was peripheral blood or thyroid tissue (not recorded which). The receptor set was obtained from an adult man with Graves' disease, either hyperthyroidism or ophthalmopathy (not recorded which).

V usage is TRBV7-4 and J usage is TRBJ2-7; D call uncertain. In germline, CDR1 is SGHVT, CDR2 SQSDAQ. Trimming cost V 4 bases and J 2 bases, with 12 bases left between them. This CDR3 contains 14 residues. For the CDR3, the DNA is TGTGCCAGCAGCTCCGCCCGGGCCGCCTACGAGCAGTACTTC. Translating it yields CASSSARAAYEQYF.

This clonotype has at least ten counts. This sequence joins TRBV2 and TRBJ1-5; 10 bases agree with TRBD1. Trimming at V came to 6 bases and at J to 8 bases, leaving 4 bases not matched to a gene. Germline loops: CDR1 SNHLY, CDR2 FYNNEI. There are 13 residues in the CDR3. The CDR3: CASRDRGTEPQHF. Written as DNA, the CDR3 is TGTGCCAGCAGGGACAGGGGGACAGAGCCCCAGCATTTT. Complete variable domain (other parts from reference TRBV2 and TRBJ1-5): EPEVTQTPSHQVTQMGQEVILRCVPISNHLYFYWYRQILGQKVEFLVSFYNNEISEKSEIFDDQFSVERPDGSNFTLKIRSTKLEDSAMYFCASRDRGTEPQHFGDGTRLSIL.

This clonotype has a handful of counts. DNA for the CDR3: TGTGCCAGTAATGGACAGACGAACACTGAAGCTTTCTTT. Protein: CASNGQTNTEAFF. The chain joins TRBV19 to TRBJ1-1, with D maybe TRBD1 (6 bases). Germline V gene data show CDR1 as LNHDA and CDR2 as SQIVND (reference sequence). The CDR3 runs to 13 residues. The V end was cut by 7 bases, the J end by 1 base, with 10 bases between.

The chain couples TRBV7-9 to TRBJ2-5; 7 bases fit TRBD1. Germline lookup yields CDR1 SEHNR and CDR2 FQNEAQ (reference sequence). J lost 2 bases, V lost 7 bases, and 10 bases had no gene match. There are 15 residues in the CDR3. The CDR3 loop is CASKHTTGAQETQYF. The CDR3 region has the DNA TGTGCCAGCAAACACACTACAGGGGCGCAAGAGACCCAGTACTTC.

At least ten counts were recorded for this clonotype. The rearrangement uses TRBV20-1 and TRBJ2-5, with a possible D match to TRBD2 (6 bases). The V end lost 0 bases, the J end lost 5 bases, and 10 bases lay between the germline ends. The CDR3 is 13 amino acids. Germline assignment: CDR1 DFQATT and CDR2 SNEGSKA (reference sequence). This CDR3 reads CSARDGGVETQYF. CDR3 DNA sequence: TGCAGTGCTAGAGACGGGGGAGTGGAGACCCAGTACTTC.

The genes are TRBV10-3 and TRBJ1-6; possible D gene TRBD1, 5 bases. CDR1 is ENHRY and CDR2 is SYGVKD in the germline V gene. The CDR3 covers 15 residues. V lost 10 bases, J lost 3 bases, and 16 bases lay in between. This chain's CDR3 is CATWKGSLYNSPLHF. The CDR3 DNA follows: TGTGCCACCTGGAAGGGGAGCCTCTATAATTCACCCCTCCACTTT.

This clonotype is labeled as medium-sized. The chain joins TRBV24-1 to TRBJ1-5, with D maybe TRBD1 (5 bases). Deletions cut 0 bases from V and 6 bases from J, with 17 bases between. Germline CDR1 and CDR2: KGHDR and SFDVKD. The CDR3 consists of 17 residues. CDR3 in amino acids: CATSDLLPGRFSQPQHF. For the CDR3, the DNA is TGTGCCACCAGTGATTTGCTTCCAGGGCGGTTCAGTCAGCCCCAGCATTTT.

The chain uses TRBV20-1 and TRBJ2-2; 9 bases are shared with TRBD1. This CDR3 is built from 13 residues. The germline CDR1 and CDR2 sequences are DFQATT and SNEGSKA (reference sequence). The J segment lost 6 bases and the V segment lost 6 bases, leaving 5 bases of the junction unmatched. The CDR3 DNA is TGCAGTGCGAGGACAGGGGACCCCGGGGAGCTGTTTTTT. It specifies CSARTGDPGELFF.

The gene calls are TRBV9 and TRBJ2-5, with TRBD1 identical over 10 bases. CDR1 SGDLS and CDR2 YYNGEE come from the germline V gene. V trimming: 4 bases; J trimming: 1 base; junction bases outside the gene matches: 7. This CDR3 contains 16 residues. CDR3 in DNA: TGTGCCAGCAGCCCCGGACAGGGGGGGCCCCAAGAGACCCAGTACTTC. Protein product: CASSPGQGGPQETQYF.

This clonotype appeared many times. This chain uses TRBV7-2 with TRBJ1-1; perhaps TRBD1 as D (5 bases). V was cut by 5 bases and J by 2 bases, with 15 bases left in between. CDR1 is SGHTA and CDR2 is FQGNSA in the germline V gene. The CDR3 totals 15 residues. The CDR3 reads CASSAGFGANTEAFF. Here the CDR3 DNA reads TGTGCCAGCAGCGCCGGATTCGGGGCCAACACTGAAGCTTTCTTT.

This clonotype was picked up one time. This may be a read error: a much more frequent sequence differs by one nucleotide. This sequence joins TRBV7-2 and TRBJ1-1; TRBD1 might be the D (5 bases). This CDR3 contains 15 residues. The germline CDR1 and CDR2 sequences are SGHTA and FQGNSA. The CDR3 reads CASSLADSMNTEASF. In nucleotides, the CDR3 is TGTGCCAGCAGCTTAGCTGACAGCATGAACACTGAAGCTTCCTTT.

This clonotype was seen at least ten times. The chain is built from TRBV2 and TRBJ1-4; D is unclear. Germline CDR1 is SNHLY and CDR2 is FYNNEI. The CDR3 has 15 amino acids. Trimming took off 1 base at V and 6 bases at J, with 12 bases between the two ends. The CDR3 nucleotides are TGTGCCAGCAGTGAAGGGTTCCCAACGGATGAAAAACTGTTTTTT. It encodes CASSEGFPTDEKLFF. The full variable domain, rest sourced from reference TRBV2 and TRBJ1-4, is EPEVTQTPSHQVTQMGQEVILRCVPISNHLYFYWYRQILGQKVEFLVSFYNNEISEKSEIFDDQFSVERPDGSNFTLKIRSTKLEDSAMYFCASSEGFPTDEKLFFGSGTQLSVL.

This clonotype showed up many times. The CDR3 region is CASSSGGSGGDSPLHF. The CDR3 DNA reads as TGTGCCAGCAGCAGCGGGGGGAGTGGGGGCGATTCACCCCTCCACTTT. The chain combines TRBV9 with TRBJ1-6, with D maybe TRBD1 (6 bases). Germline V gene lookup returns CDR1 SGDLS and CDR2 YYNGEE. The V end was cut by 4 bases, the J end by 8 bases, with 19 bases between. The length of the CDR3 is 16 residues.

Worth noting for this clonotype: This could be a read error, since a much larger clone is one nucleotide away. The chain uses TRBV7-9 and TRBJ1-6, with D unclear. With 5 bases removed from V and 9 bases from J, the gap between germline ends came to 11 bases. This CDR3 is built from 13 residues. In germline, CDR1 is SEHNR, CDR2 FQNEAQ (reference sequence). The CDR3 nucleotides are TGTGCCAGCAGCCCAGATCAGGTTTCACCCCTCCACTTT. Protein product: CASSPDQVSPLHF.

J is TRBJ1-3 and V is TRBV12-3 or TRBV12-4, with a tentative D call TRBD1 (6 bases). Between the trimmed V and J ends, which lost 2 bases and 8 bases, there was a span of 10 bases. CDR3 length equals 13 residues. The CDR3 region is CASSLRGLDTIYF. In DNA, the CDR3 is TGTGCCAGCAGTTTAAGGGGGTTGGACACCATATATTTT.

This clonotype was seen many times. The J gene is TRBJ2-7, the V gene TRBV7-9; D might be TRBD1 (5 bases). The ends were cut back, 4 bases at V and 0 bases at J, with 13 bases in the middle. The CDR3 sequence is 15 residues long. Looked up from germline, CDR1 is SEHNR and CDR2 is FQNEAQ (reference sequence). The CDR3: CASSSGPGRSYEQYF. CDR3 bases: TGTGCCAGCAGCTCAGGGCCGGGCCGCTCCTACGAGCAGTACTTC.

This chain connects TRBV5-1 to TRBJ1-1; D is unresolved. The CDR3 spans 15 residues. Germline CDR1 is SGHRS and CDR2 is YFSETQ. Deletions cut 0 bases from V and 4 bases from J, with 13 bases between. The DNA for the CDR3 is TGCGCCAGCAGCTTGGTCGGCCAGGTCGGCACTGAAGCTTTCTTT. Protein sequence: CASSLVGQVGTEAFF. The full variable domain, completed using reference TRBV5-1 and TRBJ1-1, is KAGVTQTPRYLIKTRGQQVTLSCSPISGHRSVSWYQQTPGQGLQFLFEYFSETQRNKGNFPGRFSGRQFSNSRSEMNVSTLELGDSALYLCASSLVGQVGTEAFFGQGTRLTVV.

This clonotype has ten or more counts. V gene TRBV10-3 combines with J gene TRBJ2-6; the D gene is possibly TRBD1 (7 bases). CDR1 and CDR2 (germline): ENHRY, SYGVKD. The V and J ends lost 3 bases and 2 bases respectively, with 17 bases between them. This CDR3 has 18 amino acids. The CDR3 loop reads CAISDFHQGEAGANVLTF. CDR3 bases: TGTGCCATCAGTGACTTCCACCAGGGGGAGGCTGGGGCCAACGTCCTGACTTTC.

This clonotype was detected ten times or more. The rearrangement links TRBV19 to TRBJ1-5, with 8 positions matching TRBD1. With 7 bases clipped from V and 2 bases from J, the junction kept 7 bases outside the gene matches. This CDR3 region has 15 residues. The germline V gene encodes CDR1 LNHDA and CDR2 SQIVND (reference sequence). CDR3 loop: CASTTGERGNQPQHF. The DNA of the CDR3 is TGTGCCAGTACGACAGGGGAGCGCGGCAATCAGCCCCAGCATTTT.

Worth noting for this clonotype: Given a much more abundant clone one base away, this may be a read error. The chain links TRBV20-1 to TRBJ2-7, with a weak D call TRBD2 (5 bases). The germline V gene has CDR1 DFQATT and CDR2 SNEGSKA (reference sequence). This CDR3 contains 11 residues. CDR3 residues: CSALAGNEQHF. In DNA form, the CDR3 reads TGCAGTGCCCTGGCGGGCAACGAGCAGCACTTC.

This clonotype was observed a few times. The V gene is TRBV20-1, the J gene TRBJ1-1; D possibly corresponds to TRBD1 (6 bases). CDR1 and CDR2 (germline): DFQATT, SNEGSKA (reference sequence). The CDR3 loop spans 13 amino acids. With 6 bases removed from V and 4 bases from J, the gap between germline ends came to 15 bases. DNA of the CDR3: TGCAGTGCAAATACAGGGATGGGCACTGAAGCTTTCTTT. The encoded protein is CSANTGMGTEAFF.

The J gene is TRBJ2-7, the V gene TRBV27, with a tentative D call TRBD1 (6 bases). Germline V gives CDR1 MNHEY, CDR2 SMNVEV (reference sequence). The CDR3 loop spans 12 amino acids. With 8 bases removed from V and 6 bases from J, the gap between germline ends came to 14 bases. CDR3: CASRTGWGEQYF. CDR3 coding DNA: TGTGCCAGCCGAACAGGGTGGGGCGAGCAGTACTTC.

This CDR3 is CASSAQGRETQYF. In DNA form, the CDR3 reads TGTGCCAGCAGTGCTCAGGGGCGGGAGACCCAGTACTTC. The V and J genes are TRBV7-9 and TRBJ2-5, with D perhaps matching TRBD1 (6 bases). Trimming left V 6 bases short and J 5 bases short, with 13 bases between. CDR1 is SEHNR and CDR2 is FQNEAQ in the germline V gene (reference sequence). The length of the CDR3 is 13 residues.

On this clonotype: Since a much larger clone is just one base distant, this may be a read error. This rearrangement joins TRBV11-1 to TRBJ2-7; the match to TRBD2 covers 8 bases. The ends lost 5 bases at V and 3 bases at J; junction bases unmatched: 9. CDR1 is SGHAT, CDR2 FQDESV, per germline (reference sequence). The CDR3 extends over 15 amino acids. In DNA, the CDR3 is TGTGCCAGCAGCCTAAGTACTAGCGGAGACTACGAGCAGTACTTC. This encodes CASSLSTSGDYEQYF.

Notes on this clonotype: It may be a read error: a sequence one base away is much more abundant. The rearrangement uses TRBV10-3 and TRBJ1-2; D is perhaps TRBD1 (6 bases). Per the germline V gene, CDR1 is ENHRY and CDR2 is SYGVKD. The CDR3 loop spans 16 amino acids. Trimming removed 3 bases at V and 8 bases at J, with 22 bases between. Here the CDR3 reads CAISDLGGGAPSGYTF. CDR3 in DNA: TGTGCCATCAGTGATCTAGGAGGGGGGGCGCCGAGCGGCTACACCTTC.

The chain uses TRBV9 and TRBJ1-3, with 7 bases fitting TRBD1. The CDR3 contains 16 residues. V gave up 2 bases and J gave up 2 bases; unmatched junction bases: 7. Germline assignment: CDR1 SGDLS and CDR2 YYNGEE. The chain's CDR3 is CASSVDSGQTGNTIYF. The CDR3 DNA reads as TGTGCCAGCAGCGTTGATTCGGGACAGACTGGAAACACCATATATTTT.

This clonotype has more than one count but fewer than ten. The chain combines TRBV14 with TRBJ2-5; the match to TRBD2 covers 8 bases. Germline V gene data show CDR1 as SGHDN and CDR2 as FVKESK. After removal of 1 base from V and 5 bases from J, the junction contained 6 bases not matched to a gene. The length of the CDR3 is 15 residues. The CDR3 nucleotides are TGTGCCAGCAGCCAAGGGGCCAGCGGGAGCGAGACCCAGTACTTC. This sequence encodes CASSQGASGSETQYF.

The chain has TRBV7-2 and TRBJ1-5, with 10 bases aligning to TRBD1. V shed 5 bases and J 0 bases; nucleotides not matched to a gene: 16. CDR3 size: 20 residues. Germline V lookup: CDR1 SGHTA, CDR2 FQGNSA. CDR3: CASSLQLGQGPQYSNQPQHF. The CDR3 DNA sequence: TGTGCCAGCAGCCTTCAACTGGGACAGGGGCCGCAATATAGCAATCAGCCCCAGCATTTT.

The table lists this clonotype with a few counts. The gene calls are TRBV5-4 and TRBJ2-5; TRBD2 is a possible D gene (5 bases). Per the germline V gene, CDR1 is SGHNT and CDR2 is YYREEE (reference sequence). V lost 10 bases and J 1 base, leaving 17 bases between the germline ends. This CDR3 has 14 residues. CDR3 protein: CAAHRGQTQETQYF. CDR3 nucleotides: TGTGCCGCCCACCGCGGGCAGACCCAAGAGACCCAGTACTTC.

Remarks on this clonotype: Given a much more abundant clone one base away, this may be a read error. This sequence joins TRBV7-2 and TRBJ2-7; 7 bases fit TRBD1. Germline CDR1 and CDR2: SGHTA and FQGNSA. The CDR3 runs 14 residues. CDR3 sequence reads: CASSLDRDSNERYF. The CDR3 coding sequence is TGTGCCAGCAGCTTAGACAGGGACAGTAACGAGCGGTACTTC.

A few counts support this clonotype. The chain couples TRBV5-1 to TRBJ1-1; D unclear. Per the germline V gene, CDR1 is SGHRS and CDR2 is YFSETQ. The CDR3 contains 14 residues. The germline V and J ends were trimmed by 1 base and 5 bases, with 12 bases remaining between them. CDR3 bases: TGCGCCAGCAGCTTGAACTACGTCGTAACTGAAGCTTTCTTT. This encodes CASSLNYVVTEAFF.